Below, 16 T cell receptor beta chains from the same sample are listed, as sequenced in a study of T-cell reconstitution after alpha-beta-depleted transplantation in children (dated by TCRdb to 2015 to 2016). Library prep was done by PCR. The sequencer was an Illumina HiSeq 2500. TCR library preparation used molecular barcoding, with unique molecular identifiers applied to normalize quantification of the TCRbeta repertoire. Clones were called with MiXCR by TCRdb after fastp trimmed the public reads at Q25, and only in-frame beta chains were retained. Every entry covers one CDR3 protein and lists the most common genes and DNA from its rows. For this sample there are 300,000 or so distinct CDR3 sequences; around 25% appear just once. Jointly, the top ten make up approximately 11% of the sample. This sample's treatment or condition label indicates: allogeneic hematopoietic cell transplantation with graft depleted of TCRalphabeta T cells and CD19 B cells.

Sequencing was performed on PBMCs, mostly from graft donor cells, taken 180 days after TCRalphabeta/CD19-depleted stem cell transplant. All receptors derive from a male patient between 10 and 17 years old who had a stem cell transplant for acute lymphoblastic leukemia, so the T cells may come from the graft donor.

V usage is TRBV28 and J usage is TRBJ2-7; D call uncertain. V shed 4 bases and J shed 6 bases, with 10 bases lying between them. CDR1 is MDHEN, CDR2 SYDVKM, per germline. This CDR3 comprises 12 residues. For the CDR3, the DNA is TGTGCCAGCAGTTCCGGCTTTCGCGAGCAGTACTTC. It yields the protein CASSSGFREQYF.

The chain has TRBV12-3 or TRBV12-4 and TRBJ2-1; tentative D call: TRBD2 (5 bases). The CDR3 covers 12 residues. V dropped 3 bases and J dropped 7 bases, with 7 bases sitting between them. CDR3 nucleotides: TGTGCCAGCAGTTTCCAGCGGAATGAGCAGTTCTTC. Translating gives CASSFQRNEQFF.

Only a few counts were recorded for this clonotype. The chain combines TRBV3-1 with TRBJ2-1; 12 bases are a match to TRBD2. In germline, CDR1 is LGHDT, CDR2 YNNKEL (reference sequence). This CDR3 region has 16 residues. Trimming took 6 bases from V and 5 from J; bases not matched to a gene: 8. This CDR3 reads CASRPILAGGDNEQFF. CDR3 DNA: TGTGCCAGCAGGCCCATACTAGCGGGAGGAGACAATGAGCAGTTCTTC.

The chain is built from TRBV7-9 and TRBJ2-5, with no clear D. The CDR3 runs to 11 residues. V was trimmed by 1 base and J by 6 bases, leaving 3 bases between them. Germline assignment: CDR1 SEHNR and CDR2 FQNEAQ (reference sequence). CDR3 nucleotide sequence: TGTGCCAGCAGCTTAGGGCAGACCCAGTACTTC. Protein product: CASSLGQTQYF.

There are a few counts of this clonotype. The chain combines TRBV27 with TRBJ2-7, with D uncertain. The germline V gene encodes CDR1 MNHEY and CDR2 SMNVEV (reference sequence). The CDR3 runs 14 residues. V gave up 3 bases and J gave up 3 bases, with 12 bases separating them. The CDR3 DNA is TGTGCCAGCAGTTTCGCTACTGCTGACTACGAGCAGTACTTC. Its protein product is CASSFATADYEQYF.

The chain couples TRBV2 to TRBJ2-3; D gene ambiguous. Germline V gives CDR1 SNHLY, CDR2 FYNNEI. The germline V and J ends were trimmed by 0 bases and 2 bases, with 9 bases remaining between them. This CDR3 comprises 15 residues. The CDR3 is CASSEAGPTTDTQYF. The CDR3 DNA reads as TGTGCCAGCAGTGAAGCTGGTCCCACCACAGATACGCAGTATTTT.

The chain combines TRBV27 with TRBJ2-7, with TRBD2 identical over 7 bases. The germline CDR1 and CDR2 sequences are MNHEY and SMNVEV (reference sequence). V lost 7 bases, J lost 1 base, and 22 bases stayed unmatched. This CDR3 region has 19 residues. CDR3 loop: CASNMMGSTMQGGSYEQYF. In DNA form, the CDR3 reads TGTGCCAGCAACATGATGGGATCGACTATGCAGGGAGGGTCCTACGAGCAGTACTTC.

This clonotype was recorded at least ten times. The J gene is TRBJ2-3, the V gene TRBV4-2; 7 bases map to TRBD2. CDR3 length: 11 residues. J was trimmed by 14 bases and V by 3 bases; bases with no gene match: 5. The germline gives CDR1 LGHNA, CDR2 YNFKEQ. The CDR3 sequence is CASSQGGRLYF. Here the CDR3 DNA reads TGTGCCAGCAGCCAGGGAGGGAGGCTGTATTTT.

V and J are TRBV24-1 and TRBJ2-7, with D possibly TRBD1 on 5 matching bases. Germline CDR1 KGHDR, CDR2 SFDVKD. The CDR3 runs 13 residues. Trimming shortened V by 2 bases and J by 7 bases, and 11 bases separated the two germline ends. CDR3 in DNA: TGTGCCACCAGTGATTGGCAGGGATTTGAGCAGTACTTC. It is translated as CATSDWQGFEQYF.

This clonotype was seen a few times. The rearrangement uses TRBV7-9 and TRBJ2-7, with D unresolved. V gave up 0 bases and J gave up 1 base, with 10 bases separating them. The CDR3 is 15 amino acids. Germline CDR1 reads SEHNR; CDR2 reads FQNEAQ (reference sequence). CDR3 amino acids: CASSLAGAASYEQYF. In nucleotides, the CDR3 is TGTGCCAGCAGCTTAGCTGGTGCCGCGTCCTACGAGCAGTACTTC.

CDR3 sequence (DNA): TGTGCCAGCAGCCCCGGACCCTTTTATAATTCACCCCTCCACTTT. Encoded protein: CASSPGPFYNSPLHF. This chain uses TRBV7-6 with TRBJ1-6; D is undetermined. Trimming shortened V by 5 bases and J by 4 bases, and 12 bases separated the two germline ends. Germline assignment: CDR1 SGHVS and CDR2 FNYEAQ. The CDR3 covers 15 residues. The full variable domain, with the rest looked up from reference TRBV7-6 and TRBJ1-6, is GAGVSQSPRYKVTKRGQDVALRCDPISGHVSLYWYRQALGQGPEFLTYFNYEAQQDKSGLPNDRFSAERPEGSISTLTIQRTEQRDSAMYRCASSPGPFYNSPLHFGNGTRLTVT.

This clonotype was seen many times. The rearrangement joins TRBV5-1 to TRBJ2-7; TRBD2 matches 10 bases. The germline gives CDR1 SGHRS, CDR2 YFSETQ. Losses at the gene ends were 0 bases for V and 2 bases for J; bases not matched to a gene: 5. This CDR3 has 16 amino acids. For the CDR3, the DNA is TGCGCCAGCAGCTTGGGGGCCAGCGGGAGGGCCTACGAGCAGTACTTC. Translated: CASSLGASGRAYEQYF. Based on the CDR3 plus reference TRBV5-1 and TRBJ2-7, the full variable domain is KAGVTQTPRYLIKTRGQQVTLSCSPISGHRSVSWYQQTPGQGLQFLFEYFSETQRNKGNFPGRFSGRQFSNSRSEMNVSTLELGDSALYLCASSLGASGRAYEQYFGPGTRLTVT.

The rearrangement joins TRBV6-1 to TRBJ2-1; 14 bases line up with TRBD2. Germline loops: CDR1 MNHNS, CDR2 SASEGT. This CDR3 contains 18 residues. J lost 4 bases, V lost 7 bases, and 12 bases had no gene match. CDR3 in DNA: TGTGCCAGCAAGACTAGCGGGAGGGGGGCCTTGACTTACAATGAGCAGTTCTTC. This codes for CASKTSGRGALTYNEQFF.

J is TRBJ2-1 and V is TRBV12-5; D is undetermined. The germline gives CDR1 LGHNT, CDR2 FRNRAP. The CDR3 contains 13 residues. V lost 6 bases and J lost 4, with 10 bases in between. The CDR3 loop reads CASGRPLYNEQFF. In DNA, the CDR3 is TGTGCTAGTGGAAGGCCCCTATACAATGAGCAGTTCTTC.

This clonotype was seen only a few times. This chain connects TRBV29-1 to TRBJ2-1, with TRBD2 identical over 9 bases. CDR3 length: 14 residues. Losses at the gene ends were 1 base for V and 5 bases for J; bases not matched to a gene: 3. Germline lookup yields CDR1 SQVTM and CDR2 ANQGSEA. CDR3: CSVEARLADNEQFF. CDR3 in DNA: TGCAGCGTTGAAGCCCGACTAGCGGACAATGAGCAGTTCTTC.

In its sample, this clonotype was seen many times. The chain couples TRBV2 to TRBJ1-5; no definite D call. Germline values: CDR1 SNHLY, CDR2 FYNNEI. This CDR3 has 15 amino acids. Trimming left V 6 bases short and J 0 bases short, with 12 bases between. This CDR3 is CASSSHISSNQPQHF. CDR3 DNA sequence: TGTGCCAGCAGCTCTCATATCTCTAGCAATCAGCCCCAGCATTTT.